Listed below are T cell receptor beta chains from one sample, sequenced in a study of blood T cells in healthy people across ages. TCRdb redid the calling of the 5' RACE reads with MiXCR, one entry per CDR3 protein. The sample lists 730,000 or so distinct CDR3 sequences, around two fifths occurring once. Sequencing was carried out using blood. These receptors all come from a man aged 80 or over in good health. Both conserved end residues are part of each CDR3. Each record gives: J gene, V gene, clone size, D gene, CDR3 DNA, CDR3 protein. The D gene is left open where the match is weak. Some rows mark clone size as missing; the rest say once, few, many or name a class of expanded clone.

j_gene: TRBJ2-2
v_gene: TRBV29-1
abundance: few
d_gene: TRBD2
CDR3nt: TGCAGCGTTTTGGGCCTAGCGGGACTAGCGAACACCGGGGAGCTGTTTTTT
CDR3aa: CSVLGLAGLANTGELFF

j_gene: TRBJ2-3
v_gene: TRBV12-5
abundance: .
d_gene: .
CDR3nt: TGTGCTAGTGGTTTCGGGACAGATACGCAGTATTTT
CDR3aa: CASGFGTDTQYF

j_gene: TRBJ1-5
v_gene: TRBV6-2/TRBV6-3
abundance: .
d_gene: TRBD1
CDR3nt: TGTGCCAGCAGCACGACAGGGCTGAGGCAGCCCCAGCATTTT
CDR3aa: CASSTTGLRQPQHF

j_gene: TRBJ2-7
v_gene: TRBV6-2/TRBV6-3
abundance: .
d_gene: TRBD2
CDR3nt: TGTGCCAGCAGTCCGGGACTAAGGGGCAATGAGCAGTACTTC
CDR3aa: CASSPGLRGNEQYF

j_gene: TRBJ1-5
v_gene: TRBV5-6
abundance: .
d_gene: TRBD1
CDR3nt: TGTGCCGGCAGCGTGACAGGGAACAATCAGCCCCAGCATTTT
CDR3aa: CAGSVTGNNQPQHF

j_gene: TRBJ2-1
v_gene: TRBV7-9
abundance: few
d_gene: .
CDR3nt: TGTGCCAGTGCCCTCCTCACAGGGAATGAGCAGTTCTTC
CDR3aa: CASALLTGNEQFF

j_gene: TRBJ2-1
v_gene: TRBV20-1
abundance: few
d_gene: TRBD2
CDR3nt: TGCAGTGCTGGGACTAGCGGGAGTACGGACAATGAGCAGTTCTTC
CDR3aa: CSAGTSGSTDNEQFF

j_gene: TRBJ1-1
v_gene: TRBV6-1
abundance: .
d_gene: .
CDR3nt: TGTGCCAGCAGTGAATTTAATGTGGAGACTGAAGCTTTCTTT
CDR3aa: CASSEFNVETEAFF

j_gene: TRBJ2-5
v_gene: TRBV14
abundance: few
d_gene: .
CDR3nt: TGTGCCAGCAGCCAAGATACTGACGGGGGGCTTGAGCAGTACTTC
CDR3aa: CASSQDTDGGLEQYF

j_gene: TRBJ2-1
v_gene: TRBV9
abundance: .
d_gene: .
CDR3nt: TGTGCCAGCAGCGCCACGGCCGGGCCACAAGAGACCCAGTTCTTC
CDR3aa: CASSATAGPQETQFF

j_gene: TRBJ2-5
v_gene: TRBV6-2/TRBV6-3
abundance: many
d_gene: .
CDR3nt: TGTGCCAGCAGCCCCGGGACCTCAGAGACCCAGTACTTC
CDR3aa: CASSPGTSETQYF

j_gene: TRBJ2-5
v_gene: TRBV7-2
abundance: few
d_gene: TRBD1
CDR3nt: TGTGCCAGCAGCTCAAGGCCCCCCCGGACAGGGAGGGAGACCCAGTACTTC
CDR3aa: CASSSRPPRTGRETQYF

j_gene: TRBJ2-3
v_gene: TRBV4-3
abundance: .
d_gene: .
CDR3nt: TGCGCCAGCAGCCAAGATCACCGGAACACAGAGACGCAGTATTTT
CDR3aa: CASSQDHRNTETQYF

j_gene: TRBJ2-5
v_gene: TRBV5-1
abundance: .
d_gene: TRBD2
CDR3nt: TGCGCCAGCAGCGCGGGGGGGGCACAAGAGACCCAGTACTTC
CDR3aa: CASSAGGAQETQYF

j_gene: TRBJ1-4
v_gene: TRBV4-3
abundance: many
d_gene: TRBD1
CDR3nt: TGCGCCAGCAGCCAAGAAGGGGGACAGGGTTTTGAAAAACTGTTTTTT
CDR3aa: CASSQEGGQGFEKLFF

j_gene: TRBJ1-1
v_gene: TRBV6-2/TRBV6-3
abundance: .
d_gene: TRBD1
CDR3nt: TGTGCCAGCAGCCCCGTTCCGGGACAGGGGAACACTGAAGCTTTCTTT
CDR3aa: CASSPVPGQGNTEAFF

j_gene: TRBJ2-2
v_gene: TRBV5-1
abundance: once
d_gene: TRBD1
CDR3nt: TGCGCCAGCAGGGTGACAGGGGGCGCAGGGGAGCTGTTTTTT
CDR3aa: CASRVTGGAGELFF

j_gene: TRBJ2-7
v_gene: TRBV14
abundance: once
d_gene: .
CDR3nt: TGTGCCAGCAGTCGTTCAGACGGACGGTCCTACGAGCAGTACTTC
CDR3aa: CASSRSDGRSYEQYF

j_gene: TRBJ1-2
v_gene: TRBV5-1
abundance: .
d_gene: .
CDR3nt: TGCGCCAGCAGCACCACAGGCGACGTTAACTATGGCTACACCTTC
CDR3aa: CASSTTGDVNYGYTF

j_gene: TRBJ2-5
v_gene: TRBV12-3/TRBV12-4
abundance: few
d_gene: .
CDR3nt: TGTGCCAGCAGTTTCGCACTCGGCCCCGAGACCCAGTACTTC
CDR3aa: CASSFALGPETQYF

j_gene: TRBJ2-7
v_gene: TRBV10-3
abundance: .
d_gene: .
CDR3nt: TGTGCCATCAGTGAGTCGGAGGCGGTCCTATACGAGCAGTACTTC
CDR3aa: CAISESEAVLYEQYF

j_gene: TRBJ2-1
v_gene: TRBV4-1
abundance: .
d_gene: TRBD2
CDR3nt: TGCGCCAGCAGGCCAACTAGCGGGGGGCAAGAGACCCAGTTCTTC
CDR3aa: CASRPTSGGQETQFF

j_gene: TRBJ2-1
v_gene: TRBV10-3
abundance: few
d_gene: TRBD2
CDR3nt: TGTGCCATCAGGCAACTAGCGCAATACAATGAGCAGTTCTTC
CDR3aa: CAIRQLAQYNEQFF

j_gene: TRBJ1-1
v_gene: TRBV20-1
abundance: .
d_gene: .
CDR3nt: TGCAGTGCGAAGACAGGCGACACTGAAGCTTTCTTT
CDR3aa: CSAKTGDTEAFF

j_gene: TRBJ2-1
v_gene: TRBV28
abundance: .
d_gene: .
CDR3nt: TGTGCCAGCAGTCTGGGTATTAGACAATATGAGCAGTTCTTC
CDR3aa: CASSLGIRQYEQFF

j_gene: TRBJ2-3
v_gene: TRBV5-1
abundance: many
d_gene: .
CDR3nt: TGCGCCAGCAGCTCGAAGACAGGCACAGATACGCAGTATTTT
CDR3aa: CASSSKTGTDTQYF

j_gene: TRBJ2-1
v_gene: TRBV27
abundance: .
d_gene: .
CDR3nt: TGTGCCAGCAGTAAATGGCGACAGGGAGGGCAGTTCTTC
CDR3aa: CASSKWRQGGQFF

j_gene: TRBJ2-4
v_gene: TRBV7-2
abundance: many
d_gene: TRBD2
CDR3nt: TGTGCCAGCAGCTTGGGGGGACTAGCGGGAGCAGCAGTCACTCAGTACTTC
CDR3aa: CASSLGGLAGAAVTQYF

j_gene: TRBJ1-5
v_gene: TRBV20-1
abundance: few
d_gene: .
CDR3nt: TGCAGTGCTAGAGTTCCGAATGGCAATCAGCCCCAGCATTTT
CDR3aa: CSARVPNGNQPQHF

j_gene: TRBJ2-5
v_gene: TRBV20-1
abundance: .
d_gene: TRBD2
CDR3nt: TGCAGTGCTAGGAACCAGGCAACTAGCGGGCTTTTGGAGACCCAGTACTTC
CDR3aa: CSARNQATSGLLETQYF

j_gene: TRBJ2-3
v_gene: TRBV15
abundance: .
d_gene: .
CDR3nt: TGTGCCACCAGCAGAGATGGGGGACTCCTCGGATCCCGGTCCTATACAGATACGCAGTATTTT
CDR3aa: CATSRDGGLLGSRSYTDTQYF

j_gene: TRBJ2-7
v_gene: TRBV24-1
abundance: .
d_gene: TRBD2
CDR3nt: TGTGCCACCAGTGACCCTGCGGGGGAAGGGCCCTGCGAGCAGTACTTC
CDR3aa: CATSDPAGEGPCEQYF

j_gene: TRBJ2-4
v_gene: TRBV30
abundance: few
d_gene: .
CDR3nt: TGTGCCTCCTCGACCGGGACATACTACGATCGGCAGTACTTC
CDR3aa: CASSTGTYYDRQYF

j_gene: TRBJ2-2
v_gene: TRBV7-9
abundance: once
d_gene: TRBD2
CDR3nt: TGTGCCAGCAGCCCCCGACTAGCGGGGGGGCAAGGGACCGGGGAGCTGTTTTTT
CDR3aa: CASSPRLAGGQGTGELFF

j_gene: TRBJ1-1
v_gene: TRBV5-1
abundance: .
d_gene: .
CDR3nt: TGCGCCAGCAGCTTGGGGGACGGGCCGAACACTGAAGCTTTCTTT
CDR3aa: CASSLGDGPNTEAFF

j_gene: TRBJ2-3
v_gene: TRBV4-2
abundance: many
d_gene: TRBD2
CDR3nt: TGTGCCAGCAGCCCTTCTAGCGGGAGAATTCCAGATACGCAGTATTTT
CDR3aa: CASSPSSGRIPDTQYF